Included here is one T cell receptor beta chain sequence, with context. Its antigen remains unknown. These data are taken from a study of cytomegalovirus exposure and HLA in healthy donors. Study observations and caveats: In an earlier analysis, in approximately 630 donors, most V segments appeared productive either ~90% or ~30% of the time.

PCR was performed using 60 Vbeta and 13 Jbeta primers. Original analysis: In a later analysis, the count reached 80 million or so unique TCR beta chains, with roughly 12 million shared. Assay used: immunoSEQ multiplex PCR; TCRdb lists only in-frame clones, some missing. That table is the source of V, J and clone size, and D and trimming were worked out from the DNA. The table includes 150,000 to 250,000 clones, 79% detected once. The trim removed 4 bases at V and 0 bases at J, leaving 4 bases unmatched. The CDR3 consists of 15 residues. CDR1 is SGDLS, CDR2 YYNGEE, per germline. This chain links TRBV9 with TRBJ2-7, with 10 bases identical to TRBD2. The sample taken for sequencing was PBMCs. The receptor comes from a woman between 25 and 40 years old in good health and CMV-seropositive. The CDR3 here is CASSSRTSGSYEQYF. As DNA, the CDR3 is TGTGCCAGCAGCTCGCGGACTAGCGGCTCCTACGAGCAGTACTTC.